Below are 15 T cell receptor beta chains sequenced from a single sample in a study of human T cells and chemical hapten exposure. TCRdb called the RACE reads again in MiXCR, with one record for every CDR3 protein. The repertoire includes about 380,000 distinct CDR3 sequences, roughly 5.3% of them detected once, and just over 2.5% sits in the top ten. Specified time point: pre-sensitization, week 0. The treatment is: therapeutic diphenylcyclopropenone sensitization with weekly scalp DPC. The sample in question was whole blood, obtained in connection with sensitization to the hapten diphenylcyclopropenone (DPC). These receptor sequences come from a woman in her forties or fifties with alopecia areata. Some clones in this sample may be carry-over from other donors' samples.

This clonotype was seen at least ten times. The CDR3 spells CSARGQELAKNIQYF. The CDR3 DNA follows: TGCAGTGCTAGGGGACAGGAGCTAGCCAAAAACATTCAGTACTTC. The rearrangement uses TRBV20-1 and TRBJ2-4; 8 bases map to TRBD1. Germline V gene lookup returns CDR1 DFQATT and CDR2 SNEGSKA (reference sequence). This CDR3 region has 15 residues. V trimming: 3 bases; J trimming: 0 bases; junction bases outside the gene matches: 4.

The sample holds many counts of this clonotype. The chain uses TRBV14 and TRBJ1-2; D not certain. V was shortened by 4 bases and J by 0 bases, with 12 bases between the two germline ends. The CDR3 runs 15 residues. CDR1 and CDR2 from the germline V gene are SGHDN and FVKESK. The CDR3 here is CASSRGNSPNYGYTF. The CDR3 nucleotides read TGTGCCAGCAGCCGTGGAAACTCTCCTAACTATGGCTACACCTTC. The whole variable domain, filled in from reference TRBV14 and TRBJ1-2, reads EAGVTQFPSHSVIEKGQTVTLRCDPISGHDNLYWYRRVMGKEIKFLLHFVKESKQDESGMPNNRFLAERTGGTYSTLKVQPAELEDSGVYFCASSRGNSPNYGYTFGSGTRLTVV.

This clonotype has a handful of counts. The chain has TRBV28 and TRBJ1-1; TRBD1 matches at 8 bases. This CDR3 has 15 amino acids. The V gene end was trimmed by 4 bases and the J gene end by 6 bases; junction bases not matched to a gene: 10. Looked up from germline, CDR1 is MDHEN and CDR2 is SYDVKM. The CDR3 sequence: CASSSPPRGLAEAFF. CDR3 DNA sequence: TGTGCCAGCAGTTCCCCCCCCAGGGGGCTAGCTGAAGCTTTCTTT.

There are a few counts of this clonotype. The V gene is TRBV6-2 or TRBV6-3, the J gene TRBJ1-5, with 7 bases fitting TRBD1. CDR1 and CDR2 from the germline V gene are MNHEY and SVGEGT. The junction had 11 bases not matched to a gene; V was cut back by 10 bases and J by 5 bases. The CDR3 contains 14 residues. CDR3 DNA: TGTGCCATCTCACGGTTAGGGGGCTATCAGCCCCAGCATTTT. Amino acids: CAISRLGGYQPQHF.

This clonotype was detected only a few times. This rearrangement joins TRBV19 to TRBJ1-6, with D unclear. The germline CDR1 and CDR2 sequences are LNHDA and SQIVND (reference sequence). This CDR3 spans 14 amino acids. The germline V and J ends were trimmed by 6 bases and 0 bases, with 6 bases remaining between them. As DNA, the CDR3 is TGTGCCAGTAGCGAGGACTCCTATAATTCACCCCTCCACTTT. Protein: CASSEDSYNSPLHF.

The chain couples TRBV5-1 to TRBJ2-3; 10 positions match TRBD2. J gave up 2 bases and V 4 bases, and 7 bases lay outside the gene matches. Germline V gene data show CDR1 as SGHRS and CDR2 as YFSETQ. The CDR3 contains 16 residues. CDR3 residues: CASSPPGLAVTDTQYF. In DNA form, the CDR3 reads TGCGCCAGCAGCCCGCCAGGACTAGCGGTCACAGATACGCAGTATTTT. The entire variable domain, with the rest obtained from reference TRBV5-1 and TRBJ2-3, is as follows: KAGVTQTPRYLIKTRGQQVTLSCSPISGHRSVSWYQQTPGQGLQFLFEYFSETQRNKGNFPGRFSGRQFSNSRSEMNVSTLELGDSALYLCASSPPGLAVTDTQYFGPGTRLTVL.

Ten or more counts support this clonotype. The genes are TRBV12-3 or TRBV12-4 and TRBJ2-3; tentatively, D is TRBD2 (6 bases). CDR3 length: 15 residues. V lost 6 bases to trimming and J lost 0 bases, with 13 bases between them. The CDR3 nucleotides are TGTGCCAGCAGCCGGGGGACCATAAGCACAGATACGCAGTATTTT. This gives the protein CASSRGTISTDTQYF.

This clonotype was picked up a small number of times. The chain joins TRBV28 to TRBJ2-1; maybe TRBD2 (6 bases). The CDR3 covers 16 residues. V gave up 6 bases and J gave up 3 bases, with 18 bases separating them. CDR1 is MDHEN, CDR2 SYDVKM, per germline. In DNA, the CDR3 is TGTGCCAGCAGCTTTAAGCGCCAGCGGGTCTACAATGAGCAGTTCTTC. Its translation: CASSFKRQRVYNEQFF. Drawing the rest from reference TRBV28 and TRBJ2-1, the complete variable domain is DVKVTQSSRYLVKRTGEKVFLECVQDMDHENMFWYRQDPGLGLRLIYFSYDVKMKEKGDIPEGYSVSREKKERFSLILESASTNQTSMYLCASSFKRQRVYNEQFFGPGTRLTVL.

The chain carries TRBV3-1 and TRBJ2-3; D uncertain. This CDR3 spans 15 amino acids. The germline V gene has CDR1 LGHDT and CDR2 YNNKEL (reference sequence). Trimming took off 3 bases at V and 2 bases at J, with 12 bases between the two ends. CDR3 nucleotide sequence: TGTGCCAGCAGCCAGGGCAGCCACCTCACAGATACGCAGTATTTT. Protein product: CASSQGSHLTDTQYF.

J is TRBJ2-5 and V is TRBV28; 10 bases map to TRBD1. Per the germline V gene, CDR1 is MDHEN and CDR2 is SYDVKM. V lost 6 bases, J lost 5 bases, and 9 bases stayed unmatched. The CDR3 is 15 amino acids. The CDR3 spells CASRGGQGFRETQYF. The CDR3 DNA follows: TGTGCCAGCAGGGGGGGACAGGGGTTTCGCGAGACCCAGTACTTC. The complete variable domain, with remaining parts taken from reference TRBV28 and TRBJ2-5, reads DVKVTQSSRYLVKRTGEKVFLECVQDMDHENMFWYRQDPGLGLRLIYFSYDVKMKEKGDIPEGYSVSREKKERFSLILESASTNQTSMYLCASRGGQGFRETQYFGPGTRLLVL.

The chain has TRBV12-5 and TRBJ2-7; no reliable D call. This CDR3 region has 13 residues. Germline loops: CDR1 LGHNT, CDR2 FRNRAP. Trimming shortened V by 3 bases and J by 2 bases, and 8 bases separated the two germline ends. CDR3 DNA: TGTGCTAGTGGTTTACTCGGGCCCTACGAGCAGTACTTC. As protein: CASGLLGPYEQYF. Together with reference TRBV12-5 and TRBJ2-7, the CDR3 gives the full variable domain: DARVTQTPRHKVTEMGQEVTMRCQPILGHNTVFWYRQTMMQGLELLAYFRNRAPLDDSGMPKDRFSAEMPDATLATLKIQPSEPRDSAVYFCASGLLGPYEQYFGPGTRLTVT.

This clonotype showed up many times. The chain recombines TRBV3-1 with TRBJ2-3; 9 nucleotides match TRBD1. V lost 4 bases to trimming and J lost 1 base; unmatched junction nucleotides: 3. The germline CDR1 and CDR2 sequences are LGHDT and YNNKEL (reference sequence). This CDR3 is built from 15 residues. For the CDR3, the DNA is TGTGCCAGCAGCCCCTGGGACAGGGGCACAGATACGCAGTATTTT. This gives the protein CASSPWDRGTDTQYF.

This clonotype was seen at least ten times. This rearrangement joins TRBV28 to TRBJ2-1; 8 bases align to TRBD1. Germline CDR1 and CDR2: MDHEN and SYDVKM. The length of the CDR3 is 14 residues. The ends lost 2 bases at V and 7 bases at J; junction bases unmatched: 4. CDR3 in DNA: TGTGCCAGCAGTTTAGCCCGACAGGGGAATGAGCAGTTCTTC. Translated: CASSLARQGNEQFF.

This clonotype has ten or more counts. The rearrangement uses TRBV5-1 and TRBJ2-3, with 11 nucleotides matching TRBD2. V trimming: 5 bases; J trimming: 2 bases; junction bases outside the gene matches: 4. The germline V gene encodes CDR1 SGHRS and CDR2 YFSETQ. This CDR3 is 15 amino acids long. CDR3 loop: CASRSSGGPTDTQYF. The CDR3 nucleotides read TGCGCCAGCAGGTCTAGCGGGGGGCCCACAGATACGCAGTATTTT.

This clonotype was observed a few times. The genes are TRBV10-3 and TRBJ1-6, with TRBD1 identical over 7 bases. The CDR3 spans 14 residues. Looked up from germline, CDR1 is ENHRY and CDR2 is SYGVKD. With V trimmed by 8 bases and J by 4 bases, 5 bases remained unmatched. The CDR3 protein is CAIWGGQYNSPLHF. The CDR3, as DNA: TGTGCCATCTGGGGGGGACAGTATAATTCACCCCTCCACTTT.